A single sample gave rise to the 18 T cell receptor beta chains below, sequenced in a study of T cell repertoires in cytomegalovirus infection. Antigens of these TCRs are unknown. TCRdb independently ran MiXCR on the reads; one entry per CDR3 protein. The data show hundreds of thousands of distinct CDR3 sequences, roughly a third seen once. The sample consisted of cultured CD8+ T cells from PBMCs, taken from culture after CMV antigen stimulation. The receptors come from a human donor in good health (CMV status not recorded). Some clones in this sample may be carry-over from other donors' samples.

This clonotype has just a few counts. The chain has TRBV7-9 and TRBJ2-1; D is undetermined. The germline V gene encodes CDR1 SEHNR and CDR2 FQNEAQ (reference sequence). V shed 4 bases and J shed 1 base, with 17 bases lying between them. The CDR3 loop spans 17 amino acids. The CDR3 bases are TGTGCCAGCAGCTCTCAGTGGGAAATATTATCCTACAATGAGCAGTTCTTC. It specifies CASSSQWEILSYNEQFF. Based on the CDR3 plus reference TRBV7-9 and TRBJ2-1, the full variable domain is DTGVSQNPRHKITKRGQNVTFRCDPISEHNRLYWYRQTLGQGPEFLTYFQNEAQLEKSRLLSDRFSAERPKGSFSTLEIQRTEQGDSAMYLCASSSQWEILSYNEQFFGPGTRLTVL.

This clonotype has at least ten counts. The chain employs TRBV28 and TRBJ1-5; D unclear. The germline gives CDR1 MDHEN, CDR2 SYDVKM. V was cut by 7 bases and J by 0 bases, with 16 bases left in between. This CDR3 region has 16 residues. The chain's CDR3 is CASTSPKGTSNQPQHF. CDR3 sequence (DNA): TGTGCCAGCACCTCTCCGAAGGGAACTAGCAATCAGCCCCAGCATTTT. Variable domain in full (rest from reference TRBV28 and TRBJ1-5): DVKVTQSSRYLVKRTGEKVFLECVQDMDHENMFWYRQDPGLGLRLIYFSYDVKMKEKGDIPEGYSVSREKKERFSLILESASTNQTSMYLCASTSPKGTSNQPQHFGDGTRLSIL.

In the case of this clonotype: The junction departs from germline at one end; a sequencing error may be responsible. V is TRBV4-1 and J is TRBJ2-1, with D perhaps matching TRBD1 or TRBD2 (7 bases each). CDR3 length: 16 amino acids. Germline-derived CDR1 and CDR2 are MGHRA and YSYEKL. The CDR3 DNA reads TGTGCCAGCAGGGGGGTGGCGGGGGACTCCTACAAAGAGCAGTTCTTC. Its translation is CASRGVAGDSYKEQFF.

The J gene is TRBJ1-6, the V gene TRBV19, with D unclear. CDR3 size: 15 residues. Deletions cut 6 bases from V and 8 bases from J, with 17 bases between. Germline assignment: CDR1 LNHDA and CDR2 SQIVND (reference sequence). DNA for the CDR3: TGTGCCAGTAGCCCTTCGCCGGGTCTTCATTCACCCCTCCACTTT. Translated, it gives CASSPSPGLHSPLHF.

This chain joins TRBV20-1 and TRBJ2-5, with 11 nucleotides matching TRBD2. CDR1 and CDR2 from the germline V gene are DFQATT and SNEGSKA (reference sequence). The CDR3 covers 15 residues. The trim removed 3 bases at V and 2 bases at J, leaving 5 bases unmatched. CDR3 DNA: TGCAGTGCTAGCTTAAGACTAGCGGGACAAGAGACCCAGTACTTC. Translating it yields CSASLRLAGQETQYF.

CDR3 residues: CASSEPGTAGGELFF. The CDR3 bases are TGTGCCAGCAGTGAGCCCGGGACAGCCGGCGGGGAGCTGTTTTTT. This sequence joins TRBV6-1 and TRBJ2-2; 7 nucleotides align to TRBD1. Germline CDR1 MNHNS, CDR2 SASEGT. The CDR3 covers 15 residues. Trimming took 3 bases from V and 7 from J; bases not matched to a gene: 8.

The gene calls are TRBV6-6 and TRBJ2-3; 8 nucleotides line up with TRBD2. The CDR3 extends over 14 amino acids. V lost 2 bases and J lost 6; bases outside the gene matches: 4. CDR1 and CDR2 (germline): MNHNY, SVGAGI (reference sequence). The CDR3 bases are TGTGCCAGCAGTTACATGGGACTAGTGGATACGCAGTATTTT. Its protein is CASSYMGLVDTQYF.

This clonotype came up many times. The chain combines TRBV15 with TRBJ1-1; D remains ambiguous. Germline V lookup: CDR1 LNHNV, CDR2 YYDKDF (reference sequence). This CDR3 region has 15 residues. V lost 0 bases to trimming and J lost 1 base, with 9 bases between them. As DNA, the CDR3 is TGTGCCACCAGCAGAGATAGGGCAGAGAACACTGAAGCTTTCTTT. Translating gives CATSRDRAENTEAFF.

This sequence joins TRBV20-1 and TRBJ2-7, with TRBD2 matching 12 bases. The CDR3 loop spans 16 amino acids. Germline CDR1 and CDR2: DFQATT and SNEGSKA (reference sequence). J gave up 1 base and V 5 bases, and 9 bases lay outside the gene matches. In DNA form, the CDR3 reads TGCAGTGCTCTTGCTAGCGGGGGGGTGTTTTCCTACGAGCAGTACTTC. It translates to CSALASGGVFSYEQYF.

This clonotype turned up a few times. CDR3 in DNA: TGTGCCAGCAGCCCCGCGGAGGGGAAAAACACAGATACGCAGTATTTT. Its translation is CASSPAEGKNTDTQYF. The chain employs TRBV7-9 and TRBJ2-3; D perhaps matches TRBD2 (6 bases). Germline V lookup: CDR1 SEHNR, CDR2 FQNEAQ (reference sequence). The CDR3 is 16 residues long. V gave up 5 bases and J gave up 2 bases, with 17 bases separating them. Variable domain in full (rest from reference TRBV7-9 and TRBJ2-3): DTGVSQNPRHKITKRGQNVTFRCDPISEHNRLYWYRQTLGQGPEFLTYFQNEAQLEKSRLLSDRFSAERPKGSFSTLEIQRTEQGDSAMYLCASSPAEGKNTDTQYFGPGTRLTVL.

The chain combines TRBV6-1 with TRBJ2-3, with 9 bases identical to TRBD2. CDR1 is MNHNS and CDR2 is SASEGT in the germline V gene. This CDR3 contains 16 residues. V was pared by 5 bases and J by 3 bases, with 9 bases of the junction left unmatched. CDR3 residues: CASSLCSGGYTDTQYF. DNA for the CDR3: TGTGCCAGCAGTCTTTGTAGCGGGGGTTATACAGATACGCAGTATTTT.

This clonotype has more than one count but fewer than ten. The J gene is TRBJ1-1, the V gene TRBV19; a weak D match, TRBD1 (5 bases). V was pared by 3 bases and J by 9 bases, with 20 bases between. Germline CDR1 and CDR2: LNHDA and SQIVND (reference sequence). CDR3 length equals 15 residues. The CDR3 protein is CASSIQGSGGSKAFF. CDR3 sequence (DNA): TGTGCCAGTAGTATCCAGGGAAGTGGAGGGTCAAAAGCTTTCTTT.

This clonotype was detected a few times. The chain links TRBV6-2 or TRBV6-3 to TRBJ2-1; TRBD2 matches 10 bases. CDR1 is MNHEY, CDR2 SVGEGT, per germline. Trimming at V came to 8 bases and at J to 5 bases, leaving 6 bases not matched to a gene. The CDR3 is made up of 14 amino acids. CDR3 region: CASSSGGAHNEQFF. The CDR3 DNA reads TGTGCCAGCTCAAGCGGGGGGGCCCACAATGAGCAGTTCTTC.

The chain couples TRBV6-1 to TRBJ1-2; maybe TRBD1 (5 bases). Germline V gene data show CDR1 as MNHNS and CDR2 as SASEGT. This CDR3 contains 12 residues. V shed 10 bases and J shed 4 bases, with 13 bases lying between them. This chain's CDR3 is CAILRGSYGYTF. CDR3 coding DNA: TGTGCCATACTACGGGGGTCCTATGGCTACACCTTC.

The chain links TRBV12-3 or TRBV12-4 to TRBJ1-2; D gene unclear. The ends were cut back, 3 bases at V and 4 bases at J, with 18 bases in the middle. This CDR3 contains 16 residues. CDR3 protein: CASSLSVRSLGYGYTF. CDR3 nucleotides: TGTGCCAGCAGTTTGAGCGTCCGGAGCTTAGGCTATGGCTACACCTTC.

The chain employs TRBV19 and TRBJ1-5; D unclear. This CDR3 spans 17 amino acids. Deletions cut 6 bases from V and 3 bases from J, with 21 bases between. Germline CDR1 is LNHDA and CDR2 is SQIVND (reference sequence). The CDR3: CASSLGGYPALNQPQHF. The CDR3 DNA reads TGTGCCAGTAGCTTGGGCGGATATCCAGCTCTCAATCAGCCCCAGCATTTT.

For the CDR3, the DNA is TGTGCCAGCAGTTTAAAGGGCTCTGGCTACACCTTC. Translated, it gives CASSLKGSGYTF. This chain uses TRBV12-3 or TRBV12-4 with TRBJ1-2, with D unclear. This CDR3 has 12 residues. Trimming stripped 2 bases from V and 7 bases from J, with 8 bases between.

This clonotype was detected a few times. This rearrangement joins TRBV11-2 to TRBJ2-7; D uncertain. V lost 5 bases and J 4 bases, leaving 21 bases between the germline ends. The length of the CDR3 is 16 residues. From germline, CDR1 is SGHAT and CDR2 FQNNGV. The CDR3: CASSPLMTDPSYEQYV. The CDR3 DNA follows: TGTGCCAGCAGCCCTCTGATGACGGACCCTTCTTACGAGCAGTACGTC.